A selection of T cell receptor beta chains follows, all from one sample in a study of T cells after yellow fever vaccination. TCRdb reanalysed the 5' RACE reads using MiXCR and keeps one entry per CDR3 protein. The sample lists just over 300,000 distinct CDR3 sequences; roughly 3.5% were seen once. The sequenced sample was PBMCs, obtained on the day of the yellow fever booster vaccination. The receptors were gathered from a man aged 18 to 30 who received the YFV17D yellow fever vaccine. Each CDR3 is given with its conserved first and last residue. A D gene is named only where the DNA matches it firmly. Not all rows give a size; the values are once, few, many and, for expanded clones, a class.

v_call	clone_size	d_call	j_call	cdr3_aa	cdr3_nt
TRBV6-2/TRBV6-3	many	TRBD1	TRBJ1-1	CASSFSAGGRTEAFF	TGTGCCAGCAGTTTCTCGGCAGGGGGCAGAACTGAAGCTTTCTTT
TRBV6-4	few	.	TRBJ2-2	CASSDPTSTGELFF	TGTGCCAGCAGTGACCCGACTAGCACCGGGGAGCTGTTTTTT
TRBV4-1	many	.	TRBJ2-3	CASSQVVGASTDTQYF	TGCGCCAGCAGCCAAGTGGTAGGCGCTAGCACAGATACGCAGTATTTT
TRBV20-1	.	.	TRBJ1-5	CSAPQTPSNQPQHF	TGCAGTGCGCCACAGACGCCGAGCAATCAGCCCCAGCATTTT
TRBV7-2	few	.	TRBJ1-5	CASSLNEWEPQHF	TGTGCCAGCAGCTTAAACGAGTGGGAGCCCCAGCATTTT
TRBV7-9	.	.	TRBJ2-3	CASSLGYRETDTQYF	TGTGCCAGCAGCTTGGGCTACCGGGAAACAGATACGCAGTATTTT
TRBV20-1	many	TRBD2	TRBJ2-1	CSAPLAGGLNEQFF	TGCAGTGCTCCACTAGCGGGGGGGCTGAATGAGCAGTTCTTC
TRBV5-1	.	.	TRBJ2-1	CASSHGWREQFF	TGCGCCAGCAGCCATGGTTGGCGTGAGCAGTTCTTC
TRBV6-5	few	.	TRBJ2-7	CASSYPSGEQYF	TGTGCCAGCAGTTACCCCTCCGGGGAGCAGTACTTC
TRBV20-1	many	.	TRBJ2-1	CSAIPGTYSYNEQFF	TGCAGTGCTATTCCCGGGACTTACTCCTACAATGAGCAGTTCTTC
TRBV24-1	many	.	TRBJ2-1	CATSDANGGQFF	TGTGCCACCAGTGACGCAAACGGGGGGCAGTTCTTC